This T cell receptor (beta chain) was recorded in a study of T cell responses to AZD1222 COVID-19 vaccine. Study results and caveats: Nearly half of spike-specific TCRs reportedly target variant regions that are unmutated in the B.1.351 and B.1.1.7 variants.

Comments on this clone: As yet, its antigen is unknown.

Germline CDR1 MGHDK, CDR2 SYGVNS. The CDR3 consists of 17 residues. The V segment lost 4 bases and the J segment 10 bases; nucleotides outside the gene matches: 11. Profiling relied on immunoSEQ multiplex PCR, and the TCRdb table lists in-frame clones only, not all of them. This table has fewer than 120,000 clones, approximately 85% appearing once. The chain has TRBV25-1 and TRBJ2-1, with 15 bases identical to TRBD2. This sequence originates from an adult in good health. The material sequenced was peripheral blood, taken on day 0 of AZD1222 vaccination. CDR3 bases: TGTGCCAGCAGTGGATCACCCGGACTAGCGGGAGGGGACGAGCAGTTCTTC. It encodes CASSGSPGLAGGDEQFF.